A selection of T cell receptor beta chains follows, all from one sample in a study of glioma-infiltrating T cells after dendritic cell vaccination. Profiled with immunoSEQ multiplex PCR; TCRdb holds only in-frame clones, not every one. In the table there are about 67,000 clones, about 86% of which are singletons. Sequenced here: blood, sampled before dendritic cell vaccination. The receptors were sampled from a human donor with glioblastoma. Both conserved end residues are part of each CDR3. A D gene is named only where the DNA matches it firmly. Not every row has a clone size; where given, it reads once, few, many or a size class.

clone_size d_call j_call v_call cdr3_aa cdr3_nt
. TRBD1 TRBJ1-1 TRBV9 CASSRQGDGAAFF TGTGCCAGCAGCCGACAGGGGGACGGTGCCGCTTTCTTT
. . TRBJ1-5 TRBV7-8 CASSPGGTYSNQPQHF TGTGCCAGCAGCCCCGGGGGGACTTATAGCAATCAGCCCCAGCATTTT
. . TRBJ1-1 TRBV5-4 CASSLESRDTEAFF TGTGCCAGCAGCTTGGAGAGTCGGGACACTGAAGCTTTCTTT
. TRBD1 TRBJ1-4 TRBV9 CASSSREGAKGEKLFF TGTGCCAGCAGCTCTCGAGAGGGGGCGAAGGGCGAAAAACTGTTTTTT
many . TRBJ1-6 TRBV2 CASSESGGAENSPLHF TGTGCCAGCAGTGAATCGGGGGGAGCGGAAAATTCACCCCTCCACTTT
once . TRBJ2-1 TRBV19 CASRAGPEQFF TGTGCCAGTAGGGCAGGGCCCGAGCAGTTCTTC
few TRBD2 TRBJ2-5 TRBV7-2 CASSLGLAGLRGETQYF TGTGCCAGCAGCTTAGGACTAGCGGGGCTAAGGGGAGAGACCCAGTACTTC
. TRBD1 TRBJ2-7 TRBV7-9 CASSLGDRDYEQYF TGTGCCAGCAGCTTAGGGGACAGGGACTACGAGCAGTACTTC
. TRBD2 TRBJ2-1 TRBV29-1 CSGSGTSGGLPTYNEQFF TGCAGCGGGAGCGGGACTAGCGGGGGACTACCAACCTACAATGAGCAGTTCTTC
few . TRBJ1-2 TRBV2 CASDAGGNGYTF TGTGCCAGCGACGCGGGGGGCAACGGCTACACCTTC
. . TRBJ1-2 TRBV29-1 CSVVGQQYGYTF TGCAGCGTCGTAGGACAGCAATATGGCTACACCTTC
. . TRBJ1-1 TRBV20-1 CSAGTNTEAFF TGCAGTGCGGGCACAAACACTGAAGCTTTCTTT
. . TRBJ2-5 TRBV4-1 CASSQAEAGFSVQETQYF TGCGCCAGCAGCCAAGCTGAAGCAGGGTTCTCCGTCCAAGAGACCCAGTACTTC
. TRBD1 TRBJ2-2 TRBV7-2 CASSLTGTVRTGELFF TGTGCCAGCAGCTTAACCGGGACAGTCCGCACCGGGGAGCTGTTTTTT
. . TRBJ1-4 TRBV6-1 CASSDGLWTENEKLFF TGTGCCAGCAGTGATGGGCTCTGGACAGAAAATGAAAAACTGTTTTTT
. . TRBJ1-1 TRBV6-6 CATAPTQWYTEAFF TGTGCCACCGCCCCCACACAGTGGTACACTGAAGCTTTCTTT
. . TRBJ1-3 TRBV28 CASSLWTASSGNTIYF TGTGCCAGCAGTTTATGGACAGCTTCCTCTGGAAACACCATATATTTT
. . TRBJ1-1 TRBV30 CAWSGLAGMASEAFF TGTGCCTGGAGTGGTCTGGCAGGGATGGCGTCTGAAGCTTTCTTT
. . TRBJ1-1 TRBV9 CASSVEESTEAFF TGTGCCAGCAGCGTAGAGGAGTCCACTGAAGCTTTCTTT
. . TRBJ1-5 TRBV21-1 CASKRDHNQPQHF TGTGCCAGCAAACGGGATCACAATCAGCCCCAGCATTTT
few TRBD2 TRBJ2-5 TRBV29-1 CSAMTSPESETQYF TGCAGCGCCATGACTAGCCCGGAGTCAGAGACCCAGTACTTC
. . TRBJ2-7 TRBV2 CASSEVGTQDDEQYF TGTGCCAGCAGTGAGGTGGGGACACAGGATGACGAGCAGTACTTC
. TRBD2 TRBJ2-2 TRBV9 CASSRGLAGAPNTGELFF TGTGCCAGCAGCAGGGGACTAGCGGGAGCTCCGAACACCGGGGAGCTGTTTTTT
. . TRBJ1-2 TRBV30 CAWSGGGYGYTF TGTGCCTGGAGTGGGGGGGGCTATGGCTACACCTTC
. TRBD1 TRBJ1-1 TRBV14 CASSHGTGSMNTEAFF TGTGCCAGCAGCCACGGGACAGGGAGCATGAACACTGAAGCTTTCTTT
. . TRBJ2-7 TRBV7-2 CASSLDPTHYEQYF TGTGCCAGCAGCTTAGACCCAACACACTACGAGCAGTACTTC
few . TRBJ1-2 TRBV27 CASSFSTGWAFGYTF TGTGCCAGCAGTTTCTCCACAGGATGGGCTTTTGGCTACACCTTC
. . TRBJ2-3 TRBV19 CASSIVETGTDTQYF TGTGCCAGTAGTATTGTGGAGACTGGCACAGATACGCAGTATTTT
. TRBD1 TRBJ1-4 TRBV7-6 CASSLGQGQEKLFF TGTGCCAGCAGCTTAGGACAGGGGCAAGAAAAACTGTTTTTT
. . TRBJ2-2 TRBV6-1 CASSETTTGNTGELFF TGTGCCAGCAGTGAGACCACGACAGGGAACACCGGGGAGCTGTTTTTT
. . TRBJ2-1 TRBV2 CASSDQRADNEQFF TGTGCCAGCAGTGATCAGCGGGCAGACAATGAGCAGTTCTTC